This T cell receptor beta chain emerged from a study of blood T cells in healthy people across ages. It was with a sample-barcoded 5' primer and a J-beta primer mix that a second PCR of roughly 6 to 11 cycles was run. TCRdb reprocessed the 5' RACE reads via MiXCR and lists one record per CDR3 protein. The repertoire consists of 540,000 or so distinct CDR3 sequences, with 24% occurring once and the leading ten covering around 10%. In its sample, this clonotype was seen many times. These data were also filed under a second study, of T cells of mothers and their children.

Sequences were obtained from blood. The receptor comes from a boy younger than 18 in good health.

The DNA for the CDR3 is TGTGCCAGCAGTTTACGGCAGGGGGCACGGGAGCAGTACTTC. Translating it yields CASSLRQGAREQYF. V usage is TRBV28 and J usage is TRBJ2-7, with 8 bases lining up with TRBD1. The CDR3 extends over 14 amino acids. The V segment lost 2 bases and the J segment 7 bases; nucleotides outside the gene matches: 7. CDR1 MDHEN and CDR2 SYDVKM come from the germline V gene.